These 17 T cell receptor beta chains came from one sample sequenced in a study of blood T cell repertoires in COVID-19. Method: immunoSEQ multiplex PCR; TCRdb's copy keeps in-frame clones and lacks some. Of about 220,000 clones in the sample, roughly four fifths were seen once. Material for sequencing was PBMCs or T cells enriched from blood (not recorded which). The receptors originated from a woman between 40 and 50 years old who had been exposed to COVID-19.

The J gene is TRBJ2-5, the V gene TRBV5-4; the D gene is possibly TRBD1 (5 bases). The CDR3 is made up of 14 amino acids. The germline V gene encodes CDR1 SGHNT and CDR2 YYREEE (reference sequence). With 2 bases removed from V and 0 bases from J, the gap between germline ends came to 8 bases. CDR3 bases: TGTGCCAGCAGCTTCGGCAGGGACCAAGAGACCCAGTACTTC. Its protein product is CASSFGRDQETQYF.

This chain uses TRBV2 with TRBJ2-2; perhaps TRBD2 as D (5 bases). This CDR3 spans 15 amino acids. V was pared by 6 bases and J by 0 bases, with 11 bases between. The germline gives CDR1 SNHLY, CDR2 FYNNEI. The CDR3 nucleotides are TGTGCCAGCAGGGTGAGCGGAGCGAACACCGGGGAGCTGTTTTTT. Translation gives CASRVSGANTGELFF.

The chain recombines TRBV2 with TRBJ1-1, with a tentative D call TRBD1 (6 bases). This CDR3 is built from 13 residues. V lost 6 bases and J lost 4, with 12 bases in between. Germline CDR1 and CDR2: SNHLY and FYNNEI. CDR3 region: CASRTGFLTEAFF. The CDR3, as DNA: TGTGCCAGCAGAACAGGGTTCCTCACTGAAGCTTTCTTT.

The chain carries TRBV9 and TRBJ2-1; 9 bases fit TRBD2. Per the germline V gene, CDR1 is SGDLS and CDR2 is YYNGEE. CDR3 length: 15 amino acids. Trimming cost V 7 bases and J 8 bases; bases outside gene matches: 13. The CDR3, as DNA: TGTGCCAGCTCTCTTAGCGGGGGACCCCCGGATGAGCAGTTCTTC. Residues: CASSLSGGPPDEQFF.

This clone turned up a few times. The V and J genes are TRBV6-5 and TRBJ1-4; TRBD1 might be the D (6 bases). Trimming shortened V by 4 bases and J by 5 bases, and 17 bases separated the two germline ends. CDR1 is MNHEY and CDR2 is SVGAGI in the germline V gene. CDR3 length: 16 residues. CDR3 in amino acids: CASSSGVPDRNEKLFF. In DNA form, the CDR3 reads TGTGCCAGCAGTTCAGGGGTCCCAGACCGAAATGAAAAACTGTTTTTT.

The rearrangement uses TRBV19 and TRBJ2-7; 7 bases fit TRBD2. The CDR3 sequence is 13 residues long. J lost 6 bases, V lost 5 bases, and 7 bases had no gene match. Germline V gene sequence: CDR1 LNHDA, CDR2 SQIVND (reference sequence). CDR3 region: CASSRGVGAEQYF. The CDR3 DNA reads TGTGCCAGTAGTCGGGGGGTTGGAGCCGAGCAGTACTTC.

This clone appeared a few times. The CDR3 protein is CASSPEFVLGFYGYTF. DNA for the CDR3: TGTGCCAGCAGCCCCGAGTTCGTACTAGGATTCTATGGCTACACCTTC. The rearrangement joins TRBV27 to TRBJ1-2; D remains unclear. Germline V lookup: CDR1 MNHEY, CDR2 SMNVEV (reference sequence). The CDR3 is 16 amino acids. V was clipped by 6 bases and J by 4 bases, with 21 bases between them.

DNA of the CDR3: TGTGCCAGCTCACCCGAACACAGGGCCTATGGCTACACCTTC. Amino acids: CASSPEHRAYGYTF. The V call is TRBV18, the J call TRBJ1-2; tentative D call: TRBD1 (6 bases). Trimming stripped 3 bases from V and 4 bases from J, with 12 bases between. The CDR3 has 14 residues. Germline-derived CDR1 and CDR2 are KGHSH and LQKENI.

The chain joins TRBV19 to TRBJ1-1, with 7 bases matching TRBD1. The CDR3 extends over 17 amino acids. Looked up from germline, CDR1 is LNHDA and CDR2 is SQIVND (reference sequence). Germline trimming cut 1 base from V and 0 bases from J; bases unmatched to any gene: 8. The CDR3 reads CASSIGTTGALNTEAFF. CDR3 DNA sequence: TGTGCCAGTAGTATAGGGACTACAGGGGCTCTGAACACTGAAGCTTTCTTT.

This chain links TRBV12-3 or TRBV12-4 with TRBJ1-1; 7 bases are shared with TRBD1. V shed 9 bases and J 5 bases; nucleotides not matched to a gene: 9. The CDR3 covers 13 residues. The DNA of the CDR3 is TGTGCCAGTCTAGCACAACAGGGGACTGAAGCTTTCTTT. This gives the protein CASLAQQGTEAFF.

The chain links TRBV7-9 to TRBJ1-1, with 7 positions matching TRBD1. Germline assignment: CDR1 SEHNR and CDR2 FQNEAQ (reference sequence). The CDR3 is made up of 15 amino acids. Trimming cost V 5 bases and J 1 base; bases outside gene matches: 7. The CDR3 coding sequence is TGTGCCAGCAGCCCTAGACAGGGTAGGAACACTGAAGCTTTCTTT. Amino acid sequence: CASSPRQGRNTEAFF. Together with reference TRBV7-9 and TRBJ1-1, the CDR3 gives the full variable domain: DTGVSQNPRHKITKRGQNVTFRCDPISEHNRLYWYRQTLGQGPEFLTYFQNEAQLEKSRLLSDRFSAERPKGSFSTLEIQRTEQGDSAMYLCASSPRQGRNTEAFFGQGTRLTVV.

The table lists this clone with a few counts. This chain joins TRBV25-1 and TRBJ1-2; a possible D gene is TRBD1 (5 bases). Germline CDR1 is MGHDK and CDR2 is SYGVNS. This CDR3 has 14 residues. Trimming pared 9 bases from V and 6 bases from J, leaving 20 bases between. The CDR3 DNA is TGTGCCAGTAGCGGTGGGCAGGGCGGGGATGGCTACACCTTC. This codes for CASSGGQGGDGYTF.

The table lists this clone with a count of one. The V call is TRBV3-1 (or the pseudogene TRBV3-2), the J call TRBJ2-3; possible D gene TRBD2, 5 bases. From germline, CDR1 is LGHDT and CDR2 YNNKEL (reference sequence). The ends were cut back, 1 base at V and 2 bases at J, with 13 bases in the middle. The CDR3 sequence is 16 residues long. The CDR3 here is CASSQASPRDTDTQYF. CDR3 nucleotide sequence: TGTGCCAGCAGCCAAGCAAGTCCGAGGGACACAGATACGCAGTATTTT.

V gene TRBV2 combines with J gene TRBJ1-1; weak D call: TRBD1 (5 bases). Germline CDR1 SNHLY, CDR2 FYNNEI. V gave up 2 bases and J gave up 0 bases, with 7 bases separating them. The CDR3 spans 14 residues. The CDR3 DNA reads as TGTGCCAGCAGTGAATGGGGCGTGAACACTGAAGCTTTCTTT. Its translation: CASSEWGVNTEAFF.

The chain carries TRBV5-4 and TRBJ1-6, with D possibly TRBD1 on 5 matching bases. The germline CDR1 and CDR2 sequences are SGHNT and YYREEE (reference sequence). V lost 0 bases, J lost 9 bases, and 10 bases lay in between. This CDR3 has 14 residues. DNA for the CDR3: TGTGCCAGCAGCTTGGGACAGATCCCTTCACCCCTCCACTTT. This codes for CASSLGQIPSPLHF.

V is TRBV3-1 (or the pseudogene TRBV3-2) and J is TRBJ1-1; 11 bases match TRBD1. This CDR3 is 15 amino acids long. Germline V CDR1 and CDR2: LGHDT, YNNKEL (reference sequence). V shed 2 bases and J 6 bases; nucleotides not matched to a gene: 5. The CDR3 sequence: CASSQPGTGGPEAFF. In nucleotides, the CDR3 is TGTGCCAGCAGCCAACCCGGGACAGGGGGGCCTGAAGCTTTCTTT.

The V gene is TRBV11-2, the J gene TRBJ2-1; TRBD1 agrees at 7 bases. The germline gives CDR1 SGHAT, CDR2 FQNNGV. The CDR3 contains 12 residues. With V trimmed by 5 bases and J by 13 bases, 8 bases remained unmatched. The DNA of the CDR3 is TGTGCCAGCAGCACAGACAGGGTCCTCCAGTTCTTC. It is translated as CASSTDRVLQFF.